Below, 31 T cell receptor beta chains from the same sample are listed, as sequenced in a study of cytomegalovirus exposure and HLA in healthy donors. The PCR was carried out with 60 Vbeta primers and 13 Jbeta primers. TCRdb keeps only in-frame clones here, not all; method: immunoSEQ multiplex PCR. The profile shows about 270,000 clones, under 80% of them singletons. The sequencing sample was made of PBMCs. The receptors here all came from a female donor in good health and CMV-seronegative.

On this clone: One junction end disagrees with the germline gene, perhaps due to a read error. The CDR3 DNA reads TGTTCCAGCAGCCCCCGGGACAACGAGTACGGCTACACCTTC. It yields the protein CSSSPRDNEYGYTF. The chain uses TRBV7-9 and TRBJ1-2; a weak D match, TRBD1 (6 bases). Germline CDR1 and CDR2: SEHNR and FQNEAQ (reference sequence). The CDR3 sequence is 14 residues long.

This chain links TRBV28 with TRBJ2-7; D perhaps matches TRBD1 (6 bases). V lost 5 bases and J 3 bases, leaving 17 bases between the germline ends. The CDR3 extends over 15 amino acids. In germline, CDR1 is MDHEN, CDR2 SYDVKM. The CDR3: CASSPQWTAIYEQYF. CDR3 nucleotides: TGTGCCAGCAGTCCCCAGTGGACAGCGATCTACGAGCAGTACTTC.

The chain recombines TRBV30 with TRBJ2-7; 14 nucleotides align to TRBD2. The CDR3 sequence is 15 residues long. The germline V gene has CDR1 GTSNPN and CDR2 SVGIG (reference sequence). V lost 3 bases and J lost 5; bases outside the gene matches: 6. The CDR3 is CAWSGTSGRGNEQYF. The CDR3 bases are TGTGCCTGGAGCGGGACTAGCGGGAGAGGAAACGAGCAGTACTTC.

The chain employs TRBV11-2 and TRBJ1-4; possible D gene TRBD1, 5 bases. The CDR3 consists of 15 residues. V was clipped by 5 bases and J by 8 bases, with 18 bases between them. Germline CDR1 SGHAT, CDR2 FQNNGV. Here the CDR3 reads CASSPVQGGKEKLFF. The CDR3 coding sequence is TGTGCCAGCAGCCCCGTCCAGGGTGGAAAGGAAAAACTGTTTTTT.

V and J are TRBV28 and TRBJ2-7, with D possibly TRBD2 on 5 matching bases. The CDR3 consists of 15 residues. Germline CDR1 MDHEN, CDR2 SYDVKM. V was cut by 6 bases and J by 5 bases, with 20 bases left in between. CDR3 nucleotides: TGTGCCAGCAGCCCGACTCGGACTGTTAAGGACGAGCAGTACTTC. It codes for CASSPTRTVKDEQYF. The whole variable domain, remainder taken from reference TRBV28 and TRBJ2-7, is DVKVTQSSRYLVKRTGEKVFLECVQDMDHENMFWYRQDPGLGLRLIYFSYDVKMKEKGDIPEGYSVSREKKERFSLILESASTNQTSMYLCASSPTRTVKDEQYFGPGTRLTVT.

This clone was seen more than once but under ten times. This sequence joins TRBV9 and TRBJ1-1; D perhaps matches TRBD1 (5 bases). Germline V gene data show CDR1 as SGDLS and CDR2 as YYNGEE. The V end lost 0 bases, the J end lost 1 base, and 10 bases lay between the germline ends. The CDR3 is 15 residues long. The CDR3 coding sequence is TGTGCCAGCAGCGTAGAAGGGGCGCGGAACACTGAAGCTTTCTTT. It codes for CASSVEGARNTEAFF.

The V gene is TRBV4-2, the J gene TRBJ2-7; 7 bases are shared with TRBD2. V was pared by 0 bases and J by 7 bases, with 12 bases of the junction left unmatched. Per germline, CDR1 LGHNA and CDR2 YNFKEQ. There are 16 residues in the CDR3. The CDR3 DNA follows: TGTGCCAGCAGCCAAGATGGGGCGGGAGCGCTTCGGGAGCAGTACTTC. Protein: CASSQDGAGALREQYF.

V and J are TRBV5-6 and TRBJ2-3, with a tentative D call TRBD1 (5 bases). There are 18 residues in the CDR3. Trimming took off 1 base at V and 4 bases at J, with 22 bases between the two ends. Germline V lookup: CDR1 SGHDT, CDR2 YYEEEE. CDR3 sequence (DNA): TGTGCCAGCAGCTTGTCCCGGTGGCAGGGCCCTGAGGCAGATACGCAGTATTTT. As protein: CASSLSRWQGPEADTQYF.

V and J are TRBV2 and TRBJ2-2; the match to TRBD2 covers 9 bases. The V segment lost 8 bases and the J segment 5 bases; nucleotides outside the gene matches: 9. The length of the CDR3 is 15 residues. In germline, CDR1 is SNHLY, CDR2 FYNNEI. CDR3 region: CASFKREARTGELFF. The CDR3 DNA reads as TGTGCCAGCTTCAAGCGGGAGGCCCGGACCGGGGAGCTGTTTTTT.

J is TRBJ1-4 and V is TRBV6-1; D is undetermined. The CDR3 extends over 14 amino acids. V shed 4 bases and J shed 8 bases, with 14 bases lying between them. CDR1 and CDR2 (germline): MNHNS, SASEGT. CDR3: CASSGTEVEEKLFF. CDR3 sequence (DNA): TGTGCCAGCAGTGGGACTGAGGTAGAAGAAAAACTGTTTTTT.

The gene calls are TRBV5-1 and TRBJ1-4; 11 positions match TRBD1. Germline CDR1 and CDR2: SGHRS and YFSETQ. The CDR3 spans 17 residues. Germline trimming cut 5 bases from V and 7 bases from J; bases unmatched to any gene: 13. The CDR3 nucleotides read TGCGCCAGCAGTCGACGGACAGGGGGCGGGTATAGTGAAAAACTGTTTTTT. Protein sequence: CASSRRTGGGYSEKLFF.

The CDR3 loop reads CASSLQTDTQYF. In DNA, the CDR3 is TGTGCCAGCAGTTTACAAACAGATACGCAGTATTTT. The genes are TRBV28 and TRBJ2-3, with D hard to call. The CDR3 sequence is 12 residues long. The V gene's germline CDR1 is MDHEN and CDR2 SYDVKM. Between the trimmed V and J ends, which lost 2 bases and 3 bases, there was a span of 3 bases.

This clone has more than one count but fewer than ten. The V and J genes are TRBV6-6 and TRBJ1-2; 8 nucleotides align to TRBD1. The CDR3 has 14 amino acids. The V segment lost 6 bases and the J segment 8 bases; nucleotides outside the gene matches: 11. Germline CDR1 MNHNY, CDR2 SVGAGI (reference sequence). The CDR3 here is CASRPGQGAGGYTF. DNA for the CDR3: TGTGCCAGCAGACCCGGGCAGGGGGCTGGAGGCTACACCTTC.

The chain employs TRBV11-2 and TRBJ2-1; unclear D gene. The CDR3 has 14 residues. From germline, CDR1 is SGHAT and CDR2 FQNNGV. Between the trimmed V and J ends, which lost 6 bases and 0 bases, there was a span of 9 bases. As DNA, the CDR3 is TGTGCCAGCAGTCACAGTTCCTCCTACAATGAGCAGTTCTTC. Its translation: CASSHSSSYNEQFF.

This chain links TRBV5-1 with TRBJ1-1; TRBD1 matches at 7 bases. J gave up 4 bases and V 4 bases, and 7 bases lay outside the gene matches. This CDR3 spans 14 amino acids. The germline V gene has CDR1 SGHRS and CDR2 YFSETQ. The CDR3 nucleotides are TGCGCCAGCAGCGACCAGGGGGAAGGCACTGAAGCTTTCTTT. It codes for CASSDQGEGTEAFF.

J is TRBJ1-1 and V is TRBV2; the D is unclear. The germline V gene encodes CDR1 SNHLY and CDR2 FYNNEI. CDR3 length equals 12 residues. V lost 0 bases, J lost 7 bases, and 6 bases lay in between. The CDR3 sequence is CASSEARGEAFF. The CDR3 coding sequence is TGTGCCAGCAGTGAAGCACGGGGTGAAGCTTTCTTT.

The rearrangement uses TRBV30 and TRBJ2-7; 9 nucleotides match TRBD2. Germline-derived CDR1 and CDR2 are GTSNPN and SVGIG (reference sequence). The CDR3 is 14 residues long. V shed 2 bases, J shed 4 bases, and the junction held 6 bases outside the gene matches. For the CDR3, the DNA is TGTGCCTGGAGTAAACTAGCGGGTCCATACGAGCAGTACTTC. It translates to CAWSKLAGPYEQYF.

This chain joins TRBV6-4 and TRBJ2-3; 8 bases align to TRBD1. The J segment lost 2 bases and the V segment lost 5 bases, leaving 9 bases of the junction unmatched. The CDR3 runs to 16 residues. Germline CDR1 is MRHNA and CDR2 is SNTAGT. The CDR3 loop reads CASSPSTGEATDTQYF. CDR3 DNA sequence: TGTGCCAGCAGTCCCTCGACAGGGGAGGCCACAGATACGCAGTATTTT.

This clone was seen many times. V gene TRBV5-1 combines with J gene TRBJ2-2, with TRBD1 as a possible D gene (6 bases). The CDR3 has 15 residues. Trimming took off 7 bases at V and 1 base at J, with 14 bases between the two ends. The germline gives CDR1 SGHRS, CDR2 YFSETQ. CDR3 sequence: CASCRGGGNTGELFF. CDR3 DNA: TGCGCCAGCTGTCGTGGGGGCGGGAACACCGGGGAGCTGTTTTTT. The whole variable domain, filled in from reference TRBV5-1 and TRBJ2-2, reads KAGVTQTPRYLIKTRGQQVTLSCSPISGHRSVSWYQQTPGQGLQFLFEYFSETQRNKGNFPGRFSGRQFSNSRSEMNVSTLELGDSALYLCASCRGGGNTGELFFGEGSRLTVL.

V and J are TRBV12-5 and TRBJ1-3; 8 nucleotides agree with TRBD1. The CDR3 has 16 residues. The germline V gene encodes CDR1 LGHNT and CDR2 FRNRAP. The CDR3 DNA sequence: TGTTCCAGACAGGGGAAGTCAGAATGGTCTGGAAACACCATATATTTT. Protein sequence: CSRQGKSEWSGNTIYF. The variable domain in full, completed from reference TRBV12-5 and TRBJ1-3, reads DARVTQTPRHKVTEMGQEVTMRCQPILGHNTVFWYRQTMMQGLELLAYFRNRAPLDDSGMPKDRFSAEMPDATLATLKIQPSEPRDSAVYFCSRQGKSEWSGNTIYFGEGSWLTVV.

The chain couples TRBV5-4 to TRBJ1-1; TRBD1 matches 8 bases. This CDR3 has 16 amino acids. V gave up 3 bases and J gave up 1 base; unmatched junction bases: 8. Germline values: CDR1 SGHNT, CDR2 YYREEE (reference sequence). CDR3 protein: CASSSSGTGQNTEAFF. The CDR3, as DNA: TGTGCCAGCAGCTCCTCCGGGACAGGACAGAACACTGAAGCTTTCTTT.

With respect to this clone: At one of its ends the junction is not consistent with the germline gene, which may arise from a read error. The gene calls are TRBV11-2 and TRBJ1-2; no clear D gene. The CDR3 contains 12 residues. CDR1 and CDR2 (germline): SGHAT, FQNNGV. CDR3 amino acids: CASSFLVGLVYF. DNA of the CDR3: TGTGCCAGCAGCTTTTTGGTGGGCCTCGTTTACTTC.

The rearrangement uses TRBV9 and TRBJ2-1; 13 bases line up with TRBD2. Germline V gives CDR1 SGDLS, CDR2 YYNGEE. The CDR3 spans 16 residues. V gave up 2 bases and J gave up 8 bases; unmatched junction bases: 7. This CDR3 reads CASSVGLAGVYYEQFF. The CDR3 region has the DNA TGTGCCAGCAGCGTTGGACTAGCGGGAGTATACTATGAGCAGTTCTTC.

This chain joins TRBV28 and TRBJ2-7; tentative D call: TRBD1 (6 bases). This CDR3 comprises 15 residues. From germline, CDR1 is MDHEN and CDR2 SYDVKM. Trimming removed 5 bases at V and 2 bases at J, with 16 bases between. The CDR3 DNA reads as TGTGCCAGCAGTGAATGGACAGCCGAAGCCTACGAGCAGTACTTC. It translates to CASSEWTAEAYEQYF.

V and J are TRBV14 and TRBJ1-1; TRBD1 aligns across 7 bases. The CDR3 sequence is 13 residues long. The junction had 2 bases not matched to a gene; V was cut back by 0 bases and J by 7 bases. In germline, CDR1 is SGHDN, CDR2 FVKESK. The CDR3 sequence: CASSQDWDSEAFF. The DNA for the CDR3 is TGTGCCAGCAGCCAAGATTGGGACAGTGAAGCTTTCTTT.

DNA for the CDR3: TGTGCCAGCAGTTTGGGGCCGGGACAGGTTCCCTACGAGCAGTACTTC. Its translation: CASSLGPGQVPYEQYF. The V gene is TRBV28, the J gene TRBJ2-7, with 8 nucleotides matching TRBD1. Germline CDR1 is MDHEN and CDR2 is SYDVKM. J was trimmed by 2 bases and V by 3 bases; bases with no gene match: 9. This CDR3 contains 16 residues.

This clone has a handful of counts. The chain combines TRBV5-1 with TRBJ2-5; 9 nucleotides line up with TRBD1. This CDR3 has 16 amino acids. CDR1 and CDR2 from the germline V gene are SGHRS and YFSETQ. The junction had 8 bases not matched to a gene; V was cut back by 0 bases and J by 5 bases. CDR3 residues: CASSLDPGQGRETQYF. The CDR3 nucleotides read TGCGCCAGCAGCTTGGACCCGGGACAGGGCCGGGAGACCCAGTACTTC.

This clone was counted between two and nine times. The V gene is TRBV6-1, the J gene TRBJ2-7; unclear D gene. This CDR3 spans 14 amino acids. The V end was cut by 7 bases, the J end by 2 bases, with 15 bases between. Germline values: CDR1 MNHNS, CDR2 SASEGT. The DNA for the CDR3 is TGTGCCAGCAAGGTCAGTCATAGCACCTACGAGCAGTACTTC. Protein: CASKVSHSTYEQYF.

This clone was seen a handful of times. This rearrangement joins TRBV7-9 to TRBJ2-7; TRBD2 agrees at 8 bases. The J segment lost 2 bases and the V segment lost 4 bases, leaving 10 bases of the junction unmatched. The CDR3 runs to 16 residues. Germline CDR1 is SEHNR and CDR2 is FQNEAQ (reference sequence). The CDR3 region is CASSSVALAGPYEQYF. CDR3 nucleotides: TGTGCCAGCAGCTCAGTGGCGCTAGCGGGCCCCTACGAGCAGTACTTC.

In regard to this clone: The same CDR3 can be traced to other DNA sequences in this sample. The chain employs TRBV29-1 and TRBJ1-1, with D possibly being TRBD1 (6 bases). Trimming took 5 bases from V and 0 from J, leaving 13 bases between them. The CDR3 sequence is 14 residues long. Germline V CDR1 and CDR2: SQVTM, ANQGSEA. The CDR3 reads CSVQGGGMNTEAFF. Here the CDR3 DNA reads TGCAGCGTTCAAGGGGGGGGGATGAACACTGAAGCTTTCTTT.

In its sample, this clone was seen a few times. The chain has TRBV7-9 and TRBJ2-3; TRBD1 might be the D (6 bases). The ends were cut back, 6 bases at V and 4 bases at J, with 17 bases in the middle. This CDR3 has 15 residues. The germline V gene has CDR1 SEHNR and CDR2 FQNEAQ (reference sequence). The CDR3 region is CASRLRGAEADTQYF. The CDR3 nucleotides are TGTGCCAGCAGACTCAGGGGTGCGGAGGCAGATACGCAGTATTTT. The full variable domain, rest sourced from reference TRBV7-9 and TRBJ2-3, is DTGVSQNPRHKITKRGQNVTFRCDPISEHNRLYWYRQTLGQGPEFLTYFQNEAQLEKSRLLSDRFSAERPKGSFSTLEIQRTEQGDSAMYLCASRLRGAEADTQYFGPGTRLTVL.